Listed below are T cell receptor beta chains from one sample, sequenced in a study of cytomegalovirus exposure and HLA in healthy donors. Assay used: immunoSEQ multiplex PCR; TCRdb lists only in-frame clones, some missing. This table holds about 120,000 clones, about 76% found once. The sequencing input was PBMCs. Receptor source: a middle-aged woman in good health and CMV-seronegative. CDR3s include the opening cysteine and the closing phenylalanine or tryptophan. Fields, in order: CDR3 DNA, CDR3 protein, CDR3 length, J gene, clone size, D gene, V gene. The D gene is left open where the match is weak. Size is stated for part of the rows, as once, few or many counts, or as a class when the clone is expanded.

CDR3 DNA: TGTGCCAGCAGCTTCTTAGGACAGGGCCCCATTGCCGAGCAGTACTTC; CDR3 protein: CASSFLGQGPIAEQYF; CDR3 length: 16; J gene: TRBJ2-7; clone size: NA; D gene: TRBD1; V gene: TRBV11-2
CDR3 DNA: TGTTCCAGCAGCTTGGGGGGGAATGAGCAGTTCTTC; CDR3 protein: CSSSLGGNEQFF; CDR3 length: 12; J gene: TRBJ2-1; clone size: NA; D gene: TRBD2; V gene: TRBV7-9
CDR3 DNA: TGCGCCAGCAGCCATGCCGGGACAGACGAGCAGTACTTC; CDR3 protein: CASSHAGTDEQYF; CDR3 length: 13; J gene: TRBJ2-7; clone size: few; D gene: TRBD1; V gene: TRBV4-1
CDR3 DNA: TGTGCCACCTCCGCAGGGGGCGCTTGGGGAAACACCATATATTTT; CDR3 protein: CATSAGGAWGNTIYF; CDR3 length: 15; J gene: TRBJ1-3; clone size: NA; D gene: TRBD1; V gene: TRBV11-2
CDR3 DNA: TGTGCCAGCAGCTCATACAGGGGGCAGATCCCAATGGGGGAGCAGTACTTC; CDR3 protein: CASSSYRGQIPMGEQYF; CDR3 length: 17; J gene: TRBJ2-7; clone size: NA; D gene: TRBD1; V gene: TRBV7-8
CDR3 DNA: TGTGCCAGCAGCCCGACAGGGGAAGCTTTCTTT; CDR3 protein: CASSPTGEAFF; CDR3 length: 11; J gene: TRBJ1-1; clone size: NA; D gene: TRBD1; V gene: TRBV7-9
CDR3 DNA: TGTGCCAGCAGTTCACACATCAACTATGGCTACACCTTC; CDR3 protein: CASSSHINYGYTF; CDR3 length: 13; J gene: TRBJ1-2; clone size: NA; D gene: NA; V gene: TRBV28
CDR3 DNA: TGTGCCAGCAGCACCCAGGGGGGAGCTAACTATGGCTACACCTTC; CDR3 protein: CASSTQGGANYGYTF; CDR3 length: 15; J gene: TRBJ1-2; clone size: once; D gene: TRBD1; V gene: TRBV2
CDR3 DNA: TGTGCCAGCTCCTGGACAGTGGACTATGGCTACACCTTC; CDR3 protein: CASSWTVDYGYTF; CDR3 length: 13; J gene: TRBJ1-2; clone size: NA; D gene: NA; V gene: TRBV25-1
CDR3 DNA: TGCGCCAGCAGCCAAGGGGGGACTCCCAATGAGCAGTTCTTC; CDR3 protein: CASSQGGTPNEQFF; CDR3 length: 14; J gene: TRBJ2-1; clone size: NA; D gene: NA; V gene: TRBV4-1
CDR3 DNA: TGTGCCAGCAGCTTCCGGGACAGGGGGATCTACAATGAGCAGTTCTTC; CDR3 protein: CASSFRDRGIYNEQFF; CDR3 length: 16; J gene: TRBJ2-1; clone size: NA; D gene: TRBD1; V gene: TRBV7-9
CDR3 DNA: TGCGCCAGCAGCTGGACAGGGTTAGGTGGCTACACCTTC; CDR3 protein: CASSWTGLGGYTF; CDR3 length: 13; J gene: TRBJ1-2; clone size: NA; D gene: TRBD1; V gene: TRBV5-1
CDR3 DNA: TGTGCCAGCAGCTTAGTGGGAGCAACCTATGGCTACACCTTC; CDR3 protein: CASSLVGATYGYTF; CDR3 length: 14; J gene: TRBJ1-2; clone size: NA; D gene: NA; V gene: TRBV7-9
CDR3 DNA: TGTGCCAGCAGTGATAAAGCGCTATGGACAGCCTACTCCTACAATGAGCAGTTCTTC; CDR3 protein: CASSDKALWTAYSYNEQFF; CDR3 length: 19; J gene: TRBJ2-1; clone size: NA; D gene: NA; V gene: TRBV2
CDR3 DNA: TGTGCCAGCAGCTTGACACTTGGGGGCGGTGGCTACACCTTC; CDR3 protein: CASSLTLGGGGYTF; CDR3 length: 14; J gene: TRBJ1-2; clone size: NA; D gene: NA; V gene: TRBV5-6
CDR3 DNA: TGTGCCAGCAGCTTAGATTTGACCGGGGTCTATGGCTACACCTTC; CDR3 protein: CASSLDLTGVYGYTF; CDR3 length: 15; J gene: TRBJ1-2; clone size: NA; D gene: NA; V gene: TRBV11-2
CDR3 DNA: TGTGCCACCACAGCCGGGACAGGGGATCAGCCCCAGCATTTT; CDR3 protein: CATTAGTGDQPQHF; CDR3 length: 14; J gene: TRBJ1-5; clone size: NA; D gene: TRBD1; V gene: TRBV6-6
CDR3 DNA: TGTGCCAGCAGCTTCAGGGTTGCTGAAGCTTTCTTT; CDR3 protein: CASSFRVAEAFF; CDR3 length: 12; J gene: TRBJ1-1; clone size: NA; D gene: NA; V gene: TRBV11-2
CDR3 DNA: TGTGCCAGCGGTTTTGCAGGGGGACAGCCCCAGCATTTT; CDR3 protein: CASGFAGGQPQHF; CDR3 length: 13; J gene: TRBJ1-5; clone size: once; D gene: TRBD1; V gene: TRBV7-8
CDR3 DNA: TGTGCCAGCAGGCGGGGGAGCTCCTACAATGAGCAGTTCTTC; CDR3 protein: CASRRGSSYNEQFF; CDR3 length: 14; J gene: TRBJ2-1; clone size: NA; D gene: TRBD2; V gene: TRBV7-2
CDR3 DNA: TGTGCCAGCAGTGCACGGCAGGGCCCCTACAATGAGCAGTTCTTC; CDR3 protein: CASSARQGPYNEQFF; CDR3 length: 15; J gene: TRBJ2-1; clone size: NA; D gene: NA; V gene: TRBV2
CDR3 DNA: TGTGCCAGCAGGAGAGACAGGAACACTGAAGCTTTCTTT; CDR3 protein: CASRRDRNTEAFF; CDR3 length: 13; J gene: TRBJ1-1; clone size: NA; D gene: NA; V gene: TRBV27
CDR3 DNA: TGTGCCTGGAGTGTCGTTTCCGGGACAGGGAATGAGCAGTTCTTC; CDR3 protein: CAWSVVSGTGNEQFF; CDR3 length: 15; J gene: TRBJ2-1; clone size: NA; D gene: TRBD1; V gene: TRBV30
CDR3 DNA: TGTGCCAGCAGCTACCTTGACAATCAGCCCCAGCATTTT; CDR3 protein: CASSYLDNQPQHF; CDR3 length: 13; J gene: TRBJ1-5; clone size: NA; D gene: NA; V gene: TRBV6-1
CDR3 DNA: TGTGCCAGCAGCGTAGTAAACCAGGATACGCAGTATTTT; CDR3 protein: CASSVVNQDTQYF; CDR3 length: 13; J gene: TRBJ2-3; clone size: NA; D gene: NA; V gene: TRBV9
CDR3 DNA: TGTGCCAGCAAACCCGGACAGACCAGCAATCAGCCCCAGCATTTT; CDR3 protein: CASKPGQTSNQPQHF; CDR3 length: 15; J gene: TRBJ1-5; clone size: few; D gene: NA; V gene: TRBV2
CDR3 DNA: TGTGCCAGCAGCTTACTTCCCAACGAGGTTAATGAAAAACTGTTTTTT; CDR3 protein: CASSLLPNEVNEKLFF; CDR3 length: 16; J gene: TRBJ1-4; clone size: few; D gene: NA; V gene: TRBV7-9
CDR3 DNA: TGTGCCAGTAGTATAGATAACGGGAGAAGCACCGGGGAGCTGTTTTTT; CDR3 protein: CASSIDNGRSTGELFF; CDR3 length: 16; J gene: TRBJ2-2; clone size: NA; D gene: NA; V gene: TRBV19
CDR3 DNA: TGTGCCAGTAGCTCCGGACAGTCCTACTACGAGCAGTACTTC; CDR3 protein: CASSSGQSYYEQYF; CDR3 length: 14; J gene: TRBJ2-7; clone size: NA; D gene: NA; V gene: TRBV19
CDR3 DNA: TGCGCCAGCAGCCAAGATCGGACTAGCGGGGGGCCAGAGAATGAGCAGTTCTTC; CDR3 protein: CASSQDRTSGGPENEQFF; CDR3 length: 18; J gene: TRBJ2-1; clone size: NA; D gene: TRBD2; V gene: TRBV4-1
CDR3 DNA: TGTGCCTGGAGTTTGTACAGAAACACTGAAGCTTTCTTT; CDR3 protein: CAWSLYRNTEAFF; CDR3 length: 13; J gene: TRBJ1-1; clone size: NA; D gene: NA; V gene: TRBV30
CDR3 DNA: TGTGCCAGCACCACCCAAGCGGGAGGAACCTACGAGCAGTACTTC; CDR3 protein: CASTTQAGGTYEQYF; CDR3 length: 15; J gene: TRBJ2-7; clone size: NA; D gene: TRBD2; V gene: TRBV7-2
CDR3 DNA: TGTGCCATCAGTGAGTTGAATATGGGGCGGGGGGGCATCGTTCGGCACGAGCAGTACTTC; CDR3 protein: CAISELNMGRGGIVRHEQYF; CDR3 length: 20; J gene: TRBJ2-7; clone size: NA; D gene: TRBD2; V gene: TRBV10-3
CDR3 DNA: TGTGCCAGCAAAATCGGGACAATGAACACTGAAGCTTTCTTT; CDR3 protein: CASKIGTMNTEAFF; CDR3 length: 14; J gene: TRBJ1-1; clone size: few; D gene: NA; V gene: TRBV2
CDR3 DNA: TGTGCCAGTAGTATAGGGGGGACAGTCTACAATGAGCAGTTCTTC; CDR3 protein: CASSIGGTVYNEQFF; CDR3 length: 15; J gene: TRBJ2-1; clone size: NA; D gene: TRBD1; V gene: TRBV19
CDR3 DNA: TGTGCCAGCAGCCAAGCATCAGGGGGCTACACAGATACGCAGTATTTT; CDR3 protein: CASSQASGGYTDTQYF; CDR3 length: 16; J gene: TRBJ2-3; clone size: NA; D gene: TRBD1; V gene: TRBV4-2
CDR3 DNA: TGTGCCAGCAGTTACAATGGCGGATACACAGATACGCAGTATTTT; CDR3 protein: CASSYNGGYTDTQYF; CDR3 length: 15; J gene: TRBJ2-3; clone size: NA; D gene: NA; V gene: TRBV6-5
CDR3 DNA: TGTGCCATCAGCGAGAGTCGGGGCGAGCAGTACTTC; CDR3 protein: CAISESRGEQYF; CDR3 length: 12; J gene: TRBJ2-7; clone size: NA; D gene: NA; V gene: TRBV10-3
CDR3 DNA: TGTGCCAGCAGCCGCCCTGACAGAGCCTACAATGAGCAGTTCTTC; CDR3 protein: CASSRPDRAYNEQFF; CDR3 length: 15; J gene: TRBJ2-1; clone size: NA; D gene: NA; V gene: TRBV6-6
CDR3 DNA: TGTGCCAGCAGCGGCGATCCAGGGGGCAACGAGCAGTTCTTC; CDR3 protein: CASSGDPGGNEQFF; CDR3 length: 14; J gene: TRBJ2-1; clone size: NA; D gene: TRBD1; V gene: TRBV6-4
CDR3 DNA: TGTGCCAGCAGTGAAGATCCAGGGTGGACTGAAGCTTTCTTT; CDR3 protein: CASSEDPGWTEAFF; CDR3 length: 14; J gene: TRBJ1-1; clone size: NA; D gene: NA; V gene: TRBV2
CDR3 DNA: TGTGCCAGCAGCGTAGCCCCTTCGAGTGCAGCGGGAGGTTACGAGCAGTACTTC; CDR3 protein: CASSVAPSSAAGGYEQYF; CDR3 length: 18; J gene: TRBJ2-7; clone size: NA; D gene: TRBD2; V gene: TRBV9
CDR3 DNA: TGTGCCAGCAACTCGGGGGAGGGCTACTATGGCTACACCTTC; CDR3 protein: CASNSGEGYYGYTF; CDR3 length: 14; J gene: TRBJ1-2; clone size: NA; D gene: NA; V gene: TRBV7-9
CDR3 DNA: TGCGCCAGCAGCCAAGACAGGCCCTACAATGAGCAGTTCTTC; CDR3 protein: CASSQDRPYNEQFF; CDR3 length: 14; J gene: TRBJ2-1; clone size: NA; D gene: NA; V gene: TRBV5-1
CDR3 DNA: TGTGCCAGCAGGTGGGGACAGAATGAAAAACTGTTTTTT; CDR3 protein: CASRWGQNEKLFF; CDR3 length: 13; J gene: TRBJ1-4; clone size: NA; D gene: TRBD1; V gene: TRBV7-9
CDR3 DNA: TGTGCCAGCTCTCCGGACAGGGATTATGGCTACACCTTC; CDR3 protein: CASSPDRDYGYTF; CDR3 length: 13; J gene: TRBJ1-2; clone size: NA; D gene: TRBD1; V gene: TRBV18
CDR3 DNA: TGTGCCAGTAGTCGACAGGATAATGAAAAACTGTTTTTT; CDR3 protein: CASSRQDNEKLFF; CDR3 length: 13; J gene: TRBJ1-4; clone size: once; D gene: NA; V gene: TRBV19
CDR3 DNA: TGTGCCAGCAGTCTTACCAAGGGGTACGAGCAGTACTTC; CDR3 protein: CASSLTKGYEQYF; CDR3 length: 13; J gene: TRBJ2-7; clone size: NA; D gene: NA; V gene: TRBV27
CDR3 DNA: TGTGCCAGCAGTGGTTATGATGGCGGGTCCTACGAGCAGTACTTC; CDR3 protein: CASSGYDGGSYEQYF; CDR3 length: 15; J gene: TRBJ2-7; clone size: NA; D gene: NA; V gene: TRBV6-1
CDR3 DNA: TGTGCCAGCACCGAGGACAGGGTCAATAACTATGGCTACACCTTC; CDR3 protein: CASTEDRVNNYGYTF; CDR3 length: 15; J gene: TRBJ1-2; clone size: NA; D gene: TRBD1; V gene: TRBV5-6
CDR3 DNA: TGTGCCAGCTCAGCTGTTTCGACAGGGGTTGAGCAGTTCTTC; CDR3 protein: CASSAVSTGVEQFF; CDR3 length: 14; J gene: TRBJ2-1; clone size: NA; D gene: TRBD1; V gene: TRBV18
CDR3 DNA: TGTGCCAGCAGCTTGGCACAGCCCCTTGATTACGAGCAGTACTTC; CDR3 protein: CASSLAQPLDYEQYF; CDR3 length: 15; J gene: TRBJ2-7; clone size: NA; D gene: NA; V gene: TRBV5-6
CDR3 DNA: TGTGCCATCAAAAGGACTAGCGGGCAAGAGACCCAGTACTTC; CDR3 protein: CAIKRTSGQETQYF; CDR3 length: 14; J gene: TRBJ2-5; clone size: NA; D gene: TRBD2; V gene: TRBV10-3